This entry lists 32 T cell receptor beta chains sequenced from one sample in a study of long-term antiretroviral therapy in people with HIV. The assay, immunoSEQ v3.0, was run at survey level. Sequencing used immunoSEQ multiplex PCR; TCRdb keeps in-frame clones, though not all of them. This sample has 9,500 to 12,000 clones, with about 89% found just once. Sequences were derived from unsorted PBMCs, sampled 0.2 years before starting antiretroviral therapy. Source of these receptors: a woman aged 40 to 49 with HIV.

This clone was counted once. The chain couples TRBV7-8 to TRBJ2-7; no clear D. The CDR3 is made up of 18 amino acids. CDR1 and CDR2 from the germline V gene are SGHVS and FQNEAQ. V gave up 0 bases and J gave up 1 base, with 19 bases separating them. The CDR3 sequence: CASSLAGSSAHNSYEQYF. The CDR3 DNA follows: TGTGCCAGCAGCTTAGCCGGCAGTTCCGCACATAATTCCTACGAGCAGTACTTC.

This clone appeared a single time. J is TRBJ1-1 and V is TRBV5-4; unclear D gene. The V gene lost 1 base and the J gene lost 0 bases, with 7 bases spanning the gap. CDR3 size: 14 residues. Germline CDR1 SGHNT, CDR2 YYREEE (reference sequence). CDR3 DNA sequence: TGTGCCAGCAGCTTGTCAGTTTTGAACACTGAAGCTTTCTTT. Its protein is CASSLSVLNTEAFF.

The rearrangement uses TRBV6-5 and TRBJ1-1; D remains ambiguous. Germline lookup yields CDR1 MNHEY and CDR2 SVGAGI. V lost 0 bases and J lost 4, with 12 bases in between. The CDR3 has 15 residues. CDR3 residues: CASSYSANMGTEAFF. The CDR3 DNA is TGTGCCAGCAGTTACTCAGCGAATATGGGCACTGAAGCTTTCTTT.

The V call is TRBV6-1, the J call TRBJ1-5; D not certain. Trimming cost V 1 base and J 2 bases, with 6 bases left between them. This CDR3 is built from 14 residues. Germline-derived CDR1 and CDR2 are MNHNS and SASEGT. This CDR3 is CASSEGTGNQPQHF. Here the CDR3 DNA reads TGTGCCAGCAGTGAAGGGACCGGCAATCAGCCCCAGCATTTT.

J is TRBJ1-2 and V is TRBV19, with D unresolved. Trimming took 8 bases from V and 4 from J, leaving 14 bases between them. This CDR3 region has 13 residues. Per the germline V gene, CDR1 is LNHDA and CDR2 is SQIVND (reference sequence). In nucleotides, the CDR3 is TGTGCCAGTGTCGAAAGAAGCGGCTATGGCTACACCTTC. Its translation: CASVERSGYGYTF.

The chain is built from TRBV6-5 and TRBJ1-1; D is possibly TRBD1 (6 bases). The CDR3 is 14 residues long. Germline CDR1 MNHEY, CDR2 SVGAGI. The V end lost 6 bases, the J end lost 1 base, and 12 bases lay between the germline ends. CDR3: CASSPGQQNTEAFF. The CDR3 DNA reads TGTGCCAGCAGCCCTGGACAGCAGAACACTGAAGCTTTCTTT.

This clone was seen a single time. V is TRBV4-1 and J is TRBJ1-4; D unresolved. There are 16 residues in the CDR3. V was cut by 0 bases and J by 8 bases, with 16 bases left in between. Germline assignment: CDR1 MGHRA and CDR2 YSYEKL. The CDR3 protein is CASSQESTIFSEKLFF. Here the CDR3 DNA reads TGCGCCAGCAGCCAAGAATCGACCATTTTCAGCGAAAAACTGTTTTTT.

The CDR3 spells CASSLASGSSYEQYF. DNA for the CDR3: TGCGCCAGCAGCTTGGCCTCAGGGTCCTCCTACGAGCAGTACTTC. The chain is built from TRBV5-1 and TRBJ2-7; tentative D call: TRBD1 (5 bases). The CDR3 runs to 15 residues. CDR1 is SGHRS, CDR2 YFSETQ, per germline. Trimming stripped 0 bases from V and 0 bases from J, with 10 bases between.

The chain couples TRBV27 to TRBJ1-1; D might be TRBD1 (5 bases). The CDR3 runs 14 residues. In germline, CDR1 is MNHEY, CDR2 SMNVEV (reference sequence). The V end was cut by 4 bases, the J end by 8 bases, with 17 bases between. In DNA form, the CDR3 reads TGTGCCAGCAGTTCGGCAGGGAAAGGGGAGGAAGCTTTCTTT. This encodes CASSSAGKGEEAFF.

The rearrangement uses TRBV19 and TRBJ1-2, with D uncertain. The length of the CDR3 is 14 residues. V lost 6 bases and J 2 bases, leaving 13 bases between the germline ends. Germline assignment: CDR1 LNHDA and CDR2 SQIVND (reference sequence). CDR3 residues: CASRPDGENYGYTF. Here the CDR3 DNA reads TGTGCCAGTAGACCGGACGGTGAAAACTATGGCTACACCTTC.

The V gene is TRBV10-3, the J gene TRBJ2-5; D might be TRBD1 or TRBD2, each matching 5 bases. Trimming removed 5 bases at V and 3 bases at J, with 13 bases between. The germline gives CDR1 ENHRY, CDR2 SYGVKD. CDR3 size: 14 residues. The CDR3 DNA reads TGTGCCATCAGTCAGTATGAGGGGAAAGAGACCCAGTACTTC. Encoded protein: CAISQYEGKETQYF.

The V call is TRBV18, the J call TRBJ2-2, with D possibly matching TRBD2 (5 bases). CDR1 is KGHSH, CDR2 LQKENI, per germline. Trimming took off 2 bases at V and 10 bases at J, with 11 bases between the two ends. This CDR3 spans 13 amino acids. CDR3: CASSPSRGQELFF. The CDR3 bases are TGTGCCAGCTCACCATCTCGGGGTCAGGAGCTGTTTTTT.

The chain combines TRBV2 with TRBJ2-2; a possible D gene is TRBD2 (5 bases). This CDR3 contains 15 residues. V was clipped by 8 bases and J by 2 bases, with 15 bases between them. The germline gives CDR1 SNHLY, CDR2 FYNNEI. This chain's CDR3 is CASGSTGLNTGELFF. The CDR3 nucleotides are TGTGCCAGCGGGTCTACGGGGTTAAACACCGGGGAGCTGTTTTTT.

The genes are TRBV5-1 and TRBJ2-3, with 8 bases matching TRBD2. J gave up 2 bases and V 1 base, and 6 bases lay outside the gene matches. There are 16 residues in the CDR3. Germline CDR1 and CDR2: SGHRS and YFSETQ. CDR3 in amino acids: CASSLQTGGTTDTQYF. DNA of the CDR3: TGCGCCAGCAGCTTGCAGACGGGGGGGACCACAGATACGCAGTATTTT. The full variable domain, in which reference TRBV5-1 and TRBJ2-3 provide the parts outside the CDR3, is KAGVTQTPRYLIKTRGQQVTLSCSPISGHRSVSWYQQTPGQGLQFLFEYFSETQRNKGNFPGRFSGRQFSNSRSEMNVSTLELGDSALYLCASSLQTGGTTDTQYFGPGTRLTVL.

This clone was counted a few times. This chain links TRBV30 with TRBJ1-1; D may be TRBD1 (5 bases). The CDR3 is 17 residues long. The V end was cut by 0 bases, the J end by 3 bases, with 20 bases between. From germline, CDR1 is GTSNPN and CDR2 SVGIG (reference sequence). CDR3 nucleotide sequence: TGTGCCTGGAGTGTACAAAGGGCGGGGGGTAAGGACACTGAAGCTTTCTTT. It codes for CAWSVQRAGGKDTEAFF.

The CDR3 sequence: CASSLEQGAGYTF. CDR3 in DNA: TGTGCCAGCAGCTTAGAACAGGGTGCTGGCTACACCTTC. The chain is built from TRBV11-2 and TRBJ1-2; D may be TRBD1 (6 bases). This CDR3 comprises 13 residues. Germline V lookup: CDR1 SGHAT, CDR2 FQNNGV. The V gene lost 0 bases and the J gene lost 7 bases, with 9 bases spanning the gap.

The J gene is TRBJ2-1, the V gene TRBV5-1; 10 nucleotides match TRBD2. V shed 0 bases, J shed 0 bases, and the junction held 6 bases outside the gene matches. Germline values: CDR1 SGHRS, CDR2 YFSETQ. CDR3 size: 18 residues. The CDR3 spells CASSLAPAGGSSYNEQFF. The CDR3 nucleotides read TGCGCCAGCAGCTTGGCCCCAGCGGGGGGGAGCTCCTACAATGAGCAGTTCTTC.

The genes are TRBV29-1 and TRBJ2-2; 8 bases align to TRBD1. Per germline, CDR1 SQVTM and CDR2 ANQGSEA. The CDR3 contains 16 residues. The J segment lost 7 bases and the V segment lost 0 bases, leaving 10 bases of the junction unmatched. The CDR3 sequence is CSVEDVWAGGNGELFF. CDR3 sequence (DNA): TGCAGCGTTGAAGACGTATGGGCAGGGGGCAACGGGGAGCTGTTTTTT.

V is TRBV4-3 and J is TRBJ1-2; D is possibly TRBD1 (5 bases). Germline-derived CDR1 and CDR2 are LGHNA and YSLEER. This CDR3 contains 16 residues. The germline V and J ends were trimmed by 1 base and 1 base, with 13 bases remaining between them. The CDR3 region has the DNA TGCGCCAGCAGCCAAGCGGGGGGGGTCAATAACTATGGCTACACCTTC. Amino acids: CASSQAGGVNNYGYTF.

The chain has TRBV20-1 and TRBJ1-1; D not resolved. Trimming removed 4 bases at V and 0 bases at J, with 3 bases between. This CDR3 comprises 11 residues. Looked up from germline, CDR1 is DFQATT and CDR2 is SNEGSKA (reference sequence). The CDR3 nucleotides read TGCAGTGCTATAATGAACACTGAAGCTTTCTTT. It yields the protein CSAIMNTEAFF.

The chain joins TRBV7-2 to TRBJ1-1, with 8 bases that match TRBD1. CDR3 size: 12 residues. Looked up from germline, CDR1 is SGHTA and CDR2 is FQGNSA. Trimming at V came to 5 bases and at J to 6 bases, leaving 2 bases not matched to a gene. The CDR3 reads CASSRQGPEAFF. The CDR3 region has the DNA TGTGCCAGCAGCCGACAGGGGCCTGAAGCTTTCTTT.

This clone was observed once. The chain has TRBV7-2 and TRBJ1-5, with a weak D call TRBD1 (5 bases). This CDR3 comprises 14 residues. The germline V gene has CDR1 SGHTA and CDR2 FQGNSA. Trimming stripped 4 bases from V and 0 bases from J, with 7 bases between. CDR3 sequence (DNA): TGTGCCAGCAGCTCGACAGATAGCAATCAGCCCCAGCATTTT. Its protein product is CASSSTDSNQPQHF.

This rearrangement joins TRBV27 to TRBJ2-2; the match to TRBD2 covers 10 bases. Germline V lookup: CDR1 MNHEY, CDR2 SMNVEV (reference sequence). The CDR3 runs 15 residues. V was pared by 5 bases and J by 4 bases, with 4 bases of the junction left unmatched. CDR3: CASSQRGGGTGELFF. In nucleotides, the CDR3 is TGTGCCAGCAGTCAGCGGGGGGGCGGCACCGGGGAGCTGTTTTTT.

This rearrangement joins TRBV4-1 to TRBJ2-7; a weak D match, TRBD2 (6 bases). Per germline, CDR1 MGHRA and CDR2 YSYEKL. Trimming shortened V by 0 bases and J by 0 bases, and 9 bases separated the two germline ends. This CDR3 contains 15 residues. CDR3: CASSQDTGGSYEQYF. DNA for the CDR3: TGCGCCAGCAGCCAAGATACCGGGGGCTCCTACGAGCAGTACTTC.

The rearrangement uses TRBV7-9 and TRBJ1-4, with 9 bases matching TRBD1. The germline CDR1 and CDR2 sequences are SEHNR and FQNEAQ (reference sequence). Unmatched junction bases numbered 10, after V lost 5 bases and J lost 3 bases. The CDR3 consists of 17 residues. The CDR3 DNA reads TGTGCCAGCAGCCCTGGACAGGGGTTGGTAGCTAATGAAAAACTGTTTTTT. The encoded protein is CASSPGQGLVANEKLFF.

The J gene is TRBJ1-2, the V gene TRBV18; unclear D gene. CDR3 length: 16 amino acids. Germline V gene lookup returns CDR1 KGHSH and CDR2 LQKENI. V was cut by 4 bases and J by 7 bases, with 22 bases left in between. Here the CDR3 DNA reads TGTGCCAGCTCACTTACTCTGACGGAGGCCCGTGGTGGCTACACCTTC. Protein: CASSLTLTEARGGYTF.

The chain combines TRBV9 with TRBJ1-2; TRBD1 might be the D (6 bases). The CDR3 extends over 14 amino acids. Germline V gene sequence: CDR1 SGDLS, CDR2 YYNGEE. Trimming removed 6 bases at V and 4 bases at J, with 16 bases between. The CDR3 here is CASTPGDTSYGYTF. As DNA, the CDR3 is TGTGCCAGCACGCCTGGGGACACATCCTATGGCTACACCTTC.

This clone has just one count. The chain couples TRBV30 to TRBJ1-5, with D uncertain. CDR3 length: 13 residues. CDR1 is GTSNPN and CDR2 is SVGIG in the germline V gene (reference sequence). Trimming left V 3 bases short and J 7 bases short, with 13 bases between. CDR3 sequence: CAWSGEGRQPQHF. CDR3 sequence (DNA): TGTGCCTGGAGCGGGGAGGGAAGACAGCCCCAGCATTTT.

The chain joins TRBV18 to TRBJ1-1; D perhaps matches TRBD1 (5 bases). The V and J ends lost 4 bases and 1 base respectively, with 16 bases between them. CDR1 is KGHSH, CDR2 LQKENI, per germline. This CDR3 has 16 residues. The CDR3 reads CASSLFSGSGNTEAFF. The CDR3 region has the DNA TGTGCCAGCTCACTATTCTCAGGGTCAGGGAACACTGAAGCTTTCTTT.

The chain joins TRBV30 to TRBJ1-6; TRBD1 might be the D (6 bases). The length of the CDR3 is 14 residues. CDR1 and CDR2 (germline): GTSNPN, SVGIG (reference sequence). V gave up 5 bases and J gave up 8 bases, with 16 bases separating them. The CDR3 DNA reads TGTGCCTGGGATTCGGGGTACAGGGATTCACCCCTCCACTTT. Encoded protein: CAWDSGYRDSPLHF.

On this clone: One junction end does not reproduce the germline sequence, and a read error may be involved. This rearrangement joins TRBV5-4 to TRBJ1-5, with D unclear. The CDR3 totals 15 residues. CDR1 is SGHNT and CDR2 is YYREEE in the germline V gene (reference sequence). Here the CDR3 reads CASSQDFGSNQPQHF. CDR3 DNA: TGCGCCAGCAGCCAAGATTTCGGTAGCAATCAGCCCCAGCATTTT. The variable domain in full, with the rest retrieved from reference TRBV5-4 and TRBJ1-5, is ETGVTQSPTHLIKTRGQQVTLRCSSQSGHNTVSWYQQALGQGPQFIFQYYREEENGRGNFPPRFSGLQFPNYSSELNVNALELDDSALYLCASSQDFGSNQPQHFGDGTRLSIL.

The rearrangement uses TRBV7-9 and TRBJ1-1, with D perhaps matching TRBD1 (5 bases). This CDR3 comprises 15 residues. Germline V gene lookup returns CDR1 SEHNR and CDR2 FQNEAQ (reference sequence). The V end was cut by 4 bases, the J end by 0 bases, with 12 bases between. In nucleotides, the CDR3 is TGTGCCAGCAGCTCCTGGGGGACTGTGAACACTGAAGCTTTCTTT. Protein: CASSSWGTVNTEAFF.